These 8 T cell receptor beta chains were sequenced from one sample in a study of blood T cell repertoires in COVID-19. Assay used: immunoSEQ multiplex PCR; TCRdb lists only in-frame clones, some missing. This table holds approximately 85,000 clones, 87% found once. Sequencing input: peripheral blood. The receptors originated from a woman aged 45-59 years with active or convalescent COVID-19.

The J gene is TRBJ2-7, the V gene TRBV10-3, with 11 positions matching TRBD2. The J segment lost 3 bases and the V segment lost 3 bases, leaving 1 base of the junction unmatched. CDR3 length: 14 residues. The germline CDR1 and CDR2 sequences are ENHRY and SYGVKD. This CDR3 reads CAISEGTSGYEQYF. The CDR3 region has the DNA TGTGCCATCAGTGAAGGGACTAGCGGCTACGAGCAGTACTTC.

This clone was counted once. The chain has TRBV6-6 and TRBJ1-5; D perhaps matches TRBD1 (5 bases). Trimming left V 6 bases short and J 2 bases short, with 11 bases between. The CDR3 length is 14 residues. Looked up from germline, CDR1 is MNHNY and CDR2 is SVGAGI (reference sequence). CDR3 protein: CASRVGGGNQPQHF. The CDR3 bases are TGTGCCAGCAGGGTCGGGGGGGGCAATCAGCCCCAGCATTTT.

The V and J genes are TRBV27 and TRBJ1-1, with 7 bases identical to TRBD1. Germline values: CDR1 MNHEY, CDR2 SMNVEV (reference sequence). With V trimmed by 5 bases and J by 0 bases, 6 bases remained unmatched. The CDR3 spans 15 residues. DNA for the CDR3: TGTGCCAGCAGTCCGGCGGGACAGATGAACACTGAAGCTTTCTTT. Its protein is CASSPAGQMNTEAFF.

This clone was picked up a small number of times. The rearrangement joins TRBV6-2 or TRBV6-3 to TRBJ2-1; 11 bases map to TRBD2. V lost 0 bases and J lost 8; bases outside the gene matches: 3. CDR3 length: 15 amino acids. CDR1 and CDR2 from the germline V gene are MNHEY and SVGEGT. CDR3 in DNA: TGTGCCAGCAGTTACTCTAGCGGGGGGGCATATGAGCAGTTCTTC. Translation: CASSYSSGGAYEQFF.

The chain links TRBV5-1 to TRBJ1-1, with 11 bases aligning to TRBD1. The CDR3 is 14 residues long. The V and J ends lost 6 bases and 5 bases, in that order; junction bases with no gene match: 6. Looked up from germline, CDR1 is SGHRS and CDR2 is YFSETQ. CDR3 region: CASTGQGARTEAFF. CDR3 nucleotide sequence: TGCGCCAGCACAGGACAGGGGGCAAGAACTGAAGCTTTCTTT.

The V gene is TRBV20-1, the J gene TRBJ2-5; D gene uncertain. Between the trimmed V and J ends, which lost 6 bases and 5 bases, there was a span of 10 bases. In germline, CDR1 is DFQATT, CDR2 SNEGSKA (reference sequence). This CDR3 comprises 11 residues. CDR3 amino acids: CSALDWETQYF. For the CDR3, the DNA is TGCAGTGCCCTAGATTGGGAGACCCAGTACTTC.

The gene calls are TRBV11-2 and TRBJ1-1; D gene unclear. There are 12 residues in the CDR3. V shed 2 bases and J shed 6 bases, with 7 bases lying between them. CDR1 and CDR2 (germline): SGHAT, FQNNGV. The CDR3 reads CASSLREAEAFF. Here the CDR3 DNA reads TGTGCCAGCAGCTTAAGGGAGGCTGAAGCTTTCTTT.

This CDR3 reads CASSLSRGVGAAYNEQFF. Written as DNA, the CDR3 is TGTGCCAGCAGCTTATCGAGGGGAGTGGGGGCTGCCTACAATGAGCAGTTCTTC. V usage is TRBV11-3 and J usage is TRBJ2-1; a weak D match, TRBD1 (6 bases). Trimming stripped 2 bases from V and 2 bases from J, with 19 bases between. This CDR3 spans 18 amino acids. CDR1 and CDR2 (germline): SGHNT, YENEEA. Looking up the rest from reference TRBV11-3 and TRBJ2-1 gives the full variable domain: EAGVVQSPRYKIIEKKQPVAFWCNPISGHNTLYWYLQNLGQGPELLIRYENEEAVDDSQLPKDRFSAERLKGVDSTLKIQPAELGDSAVYLCASSLSRGVGAAYNEQFFGPGTRLTVL.